One sample yielded the 8 T cell receptor beta chains listed below, sequenced in a study of blood T cell repertoires in COVID-19 (dated by TCRdb to 2020 to 2022). Receptor amplification or capture employed the immunoSEQ multiplex PCR assay. The clones in this table, taken by TCRdb from immuneACCESS, are in-frame only. Not every clone is retained; where verified, under half of the shortfall comes from an unresolved V gene, and the cause of the rest is unknown. The sample includes hundreds of thousands of clones, with around 84% observed a single time. The ten largest clones capture about a sixth of the sample. The sequenced sample was peripheral blood. The receptors shown here come from a woman over 75 with active or convalescent COVID-19.

The chain carries TRBV11-2 and TRBJ2-3; possible D gene TRBD2, 6 bases. The CDR3 consists of 16 residues. Germline-derived CDR1 and CDR2 are SGHAT and FQNNGV. V lost 5 bases, J lost 0 bases, and 15 bases lay in between. CDR3 sequence: CASSARGILSTDTQYF. The CDR3 DNA follows: TGTGCCAGCAGCGCGCGGGGTATCCTGAGCACAGATACGCAGTATTTT.

Concerning this clone: This sample also contains other DNA sequences that code for the same CDR3. The rearrangement joins TRBV5-1 to TRBJ1-1; 10 bases line up with TRBD1. The V segment lost 4 bases and the J segment 4 bases; nucleotides outside the gene matches: 7. The CDR3 is 15 amino acids. CDR1 is SGHRS, CDR2 YFSETQ, per germline. CDR3 in amino acids: CASSLTGTGVTEAFF. In DNA, the CDR3 is TGCGCCAGCAGCCTCACCGGGACAGGGGTCACTGAAGCTTTCTTT.

This chain connects TRBV18 to TRBJ2-5, with D possibly being TRBD1 (7 bases). Germline loops: CDR1 KGHSH, CDR2 LQKENI. This CDR3 spans 15 amino acids. V gave up 2 bases and J gave up 5 bases, with 15 bases separating them. CDR3 sequence reads: CASSPSEGAYETQYF. The CDR3 DNA reads as TGTGCCAGCTCACCATCGGAGGGGGCGTACGAGACCCAGTACTTC.

V and J are TRBV7-9 and TRBJ1-3; D gene ambiguous. V was cut by 3 bases and J by 4 bases, with 7 bases left in between. Germline V lookup: CDR1 SEHNR, CDR2 FQNEAQ (reference sequence). The CDR3 extends over 13 amino acids. CDR3 region: CASSFIAGNTIYF. CDR3 DNA: TGTGCCAGCAGCTTCATAGCAGGAAACACCATATATTTT.

This CDR3 is CASSRGRQETQYF. The CDR3 DNA reads as TGTGCCAGTAGCAGGGGCAGACAAGAGACCCAGTACTTC. J is TRBJ2-5 and V is TRBV19, with D possibly being TRBD1 (6 bases). Germline V gene data show CDR1 as LNHDA and CDR2 as SQIVND (reference sequence). The CDR3 has 13 residues. Deletions cut 6 bases from V and 2 bases from J, with 10 bases between.

The chain is built from TRBV5-6 and TRBJ2-4; D remains ambiguous. The CDR3 is 15 amino acids. Germline CDR1 SGHDT, CDR2 YYEEEE. V lost 0 bases to trimming and J lost 1 base, with 8 bases between them. The CDR3 protein is CASSLAAPAKNIQYF. The CDR3 nucleotides read TGTGCCAGCAGCTTGGCTGCGCCGGCCAAAAACATTCAGTACTTC. Supplemented by reference TRBV5-6 and TRBJ2-4, the full variable domain reads DAGVTQSPTHLIKTRGQQVTLRCSPKSGHDTVSWYQQALGQGPQFIFQYYEEEERQRGNFPDRFSGHQFPNYSSELNVNALLLGDSALYLCASSLAAPAKNIQYFGAGTRLSVL.

The V and J genes are TRBV28 and TRBJ2-6; the D gene is possibly TRBD1 (5 bases). There are 16 residues in the CDR3. CDR1 is MDHEN and CDR2 is SYDVKM in the germline V gene. The V and J ends lost 8 bases and 3 bases respectively, with 17 bases between them. CDR3 residues: CASFPAGQGGANVLTF. For the CDR3, the DNA is TGTGCCAGCTTCCCCGCCGGGCAGGGTGGGGCCAACGTCCTGACTTTC.

The table lists this clone with a few counts. The DNA is omitted, as the CDR3 cannot be located on it reliably, and the CDR3 follows TCRdb's listing. The rearrangement links TRBV12-1 to TRBJ2-7; the table's D call TRBD2 went unverified against the DNA. TRBV12-1 is termed a pseudogene. The CDR3 is 17 amino acids long, termini counted. CDR3 protein: CASSHPFGRGSSYEQYF.